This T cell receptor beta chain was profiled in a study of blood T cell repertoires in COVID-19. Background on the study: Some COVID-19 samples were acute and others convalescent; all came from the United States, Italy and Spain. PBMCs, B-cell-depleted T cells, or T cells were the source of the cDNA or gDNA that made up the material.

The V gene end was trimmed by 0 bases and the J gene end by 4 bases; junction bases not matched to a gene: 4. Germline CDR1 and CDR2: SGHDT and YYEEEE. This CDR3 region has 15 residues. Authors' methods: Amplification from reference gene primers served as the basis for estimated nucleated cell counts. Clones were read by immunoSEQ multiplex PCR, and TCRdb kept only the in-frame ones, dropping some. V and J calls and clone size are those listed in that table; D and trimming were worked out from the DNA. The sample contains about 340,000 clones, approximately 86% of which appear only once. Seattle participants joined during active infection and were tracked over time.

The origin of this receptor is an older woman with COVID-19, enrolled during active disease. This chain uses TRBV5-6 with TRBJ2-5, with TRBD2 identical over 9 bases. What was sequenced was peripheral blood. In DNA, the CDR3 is TGTGCCAGCAGCTTGGTAGGGACTAGCCGAGAGACCCAGTACTTC. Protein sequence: CASSLVGTSRETQYF. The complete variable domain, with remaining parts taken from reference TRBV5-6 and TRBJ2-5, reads DAGVTQSPTHLIKTRGQQVTLRCSPKSGHDTVSWYQQALGQGPQFIFQYYEEEERQRGNFPDRFSGHQFPNYSSELNVNALLLGDSALYLCASSLVGTSRETQYFGPGTRLLVL.